The clone carrying this TCR beta chain was seen just once. This specimen comes from a study of blood T cell repertoires in COVID-19. Across the whole study: There were acute and convalescent COVID-19 samples, and they came from the United States, Italy and Spain. PBMCs, B-cell-depleted T cells, or T cells provided the cDNA or gDNA that made up the material.

Enrollees, roughly 18 to 90 years old, lived in about two dozen US areas. In Cohort 3, a recovered donor had either two negative PCRs, clearance, or symptom resolution. The V gene end was trimmed by 4 bases and the J gene end by 0 bases; junction bases not matched to a gene: 7. This CDR3 is 16 amino acids long. Looked up from germline, CDR1 is MGHRA and CDR2 is YSYEKL. Here immunoSEQ multiplex PCR was the method, and the copy in TCRdb shows in-frame clones only, minus some. Here the sample spans about 130,000 clones, 65% to 90% being singletons. This chain uses TRBV4-1 with TRBJ1-1; 8 bases agree with TRBD1. The sequencing sample was made of PBMCs or T cells enriched from blood (not recorded which). The sequence derives from a woman aged 45 to 65 who had recovered from COVID-19. CDR3 sequence: CASSPGQGPMNTEAFF. The CDR3 region has the DNA TGCGCCAGCAGCCCAGGACAGGGTCCAATGAACACTGAAGCTTTCTTT.